These 10 T cell receptor beta chains share one sample of origin, sequenced in a study of cytomegalovirus exposure and HLA in healthy donors. The PCR used 60 Vbeta and 13 Jbeta primers. Method: immunoSEQ multiplex PCR; TCRdb's copy keeps in-frame clones and lacks some. The table shows around 90,000 clones, with around 86% occurring only once. The sequencing input was PBMCs. All receptors derive from a man aged 25 to 40 in good health and CMV-seropositive.

This clone was recorded only once. This sequence joins TRBV5-1 and TRBJ1-4; the match to TRBD1 covers 8 bases. V gave up 4 bases and J gave up 5 bases; unmatched junction bases: 4. The V gene's germline CDR1 is SGHRS and CDR2 YFSETQ. CDR3 length equals 14 residues. CDR3 region: CASSLRTGNEKLFF. The CDR3 DNA reads TGCGCCAGCAGCCTCCGGACAGGGAATGAAAAACTGTTTTTT.

This chain uses TRBV2 with TRBJ1-1; unclear D gene. The CDR3 runs 14 residues. Germline V gene sequence: CDR1 SNHLY, CDR2 FYNNEI. V was pared by 2 bases and J by 1 base, with 8 bases between. This chain's CDR3 is CASSEKRGNTEAFF. CDR3 bases: TGTGCCAGCAGTGAAAAACGCGGGAACACTGAAGCTTTCTTT.

The chain carries TRBV29-1 and TRBJ2-3; a possible D gene is TRBD2 (6 bases). Between the trimmed V and J ends, which lost 1 base and 2 bases, there was a span of 13 bases. Looked up from germline, CDR1 is SQVTM and CDR2 is ANQGSEA. The CDR3 contains 15 residues. Here the CDR3 reads CSVEVLAEHTDTQYF. CDR3 nucleotide sequence: TGCAGCGTTGAAGTACTAGCCGAACACACAGATACGCAGTATTTT.

The chain combines TRBV21-1 with TRBJ2-7; TRBD1 reflects the table's D call only, with no check against the DNA. TRBV21-1 is given as a pseudogene. The CDR3 has 15 residues. The CDR3 coding sequence is TGTGCCAGCAGCAAACGGGACAGGGGTTTCTACGAGCAGTACTTC. It codes for CASSKRDRGFYEQYF.

This sequence joins TRBV19 and TRBJ2-7; D possibly corresponds to TRBD1 (6 bases). Per germline, CDR1 LNHDA and CDR2 SQIVND (reference sequence). V shed 4 bases and J shed 7 bases, with 20 bases lying between them. The CDR3 extends over 15 amino acids. The CDR3 coding sequence is TGTGCCAGTAGTACATCACAGGGATTTGACTTGGAGCAGTACTTC. Encoded protein: CASSTSQGFDLEQYF.

This chain uses TRBV6-5 with TRBJ2-7; D possibly corresponds to TRBD2 (5 bases). The CDR3 has 15 residues. Trimming shortened V by 2 bases and J by 0 bases, and 11 bases separated the two germline ends. Germline CDR1 MNHEY, CDR2 SVGAGI. In DNA form, the CDR3 reads TGTGCCAGCAGTTACGGGAGTCCCCCCTCCTACGAGCAGTACTTC. This sequence encodes CASSYGSPPSYEQYF.

The rearrangement joins TRBV27 to TRBJ1-5; 9 nucleotides line up with TRBD1. The CDR3 has 17 amino acids. Per germline, CDR1 MNHEY and CDR2 SMNVEV (reference sequence). The trim removed 4 bases at V and 7 bases at J, leaving 14 bases unmatched. Here the CDR3 reads CASSSVGTGSRGQPQHF. The CDR3, as DNA: TGTGCCAGCAGTTCGGTCGGGACAGGGTCCCGAGGGCAGCCCCAGCATTTT.

J is TRBJ1-2 and V is TRBV2, with 10 bases fitting TRBD1. V lost 5 bases to trimming and J lost 8 bases; unmatched junction nucleotides: 5. CDR1 and CDR2 from the germline V gene are SNHLY and FYNNEI. The CDR3 is 13 amino acids. CDR3 coding DNA: TGTGCCAGCAGTCTGACAGGGGGCAACGGCTACACCTTC. It specifies CASSLTGGNGYTF.

This chain connects TRBV6-5 to TRBJ1-2, with D hard to call. V lost 2 bases to trimming and J lost 8 bases, with 6 bases between them. Germline values: CDR1 MNHEY, CDR2 SVGAGI. CDR3 size: 11 residues. The CDR3 loop reads CASSYRGGYTF. The CDR3 DNA is TGTGCCAGCAGTTACAGAGGGGGCTACACCTTC.

The V and J genes are TRBV6-5 and TRBJ2-5; TRBD2 matches 7 bases. V was clipped by 6 bases and J by 5 bases; unmatched bases: 6. Germline CDR1 reads MNHEY; CDR2 reads SVGAGI. The CDR3 extends over 13 amino acids. CDR3 sequence: CASSPGLVETQYF. CDR3 DNA sequence: TGTGCCAGCAGCCCTGGACTAGTTGAGACCCAGTACTTC.